Sequencing of this T cell receptor (beta chain) was carried out in a study of blood T cell repertoires in COVID-19 (dated by TCRdb to 2019 to 2021). Looking at the study overall: Collaborator samples came from the United States, Italy and Spain and covered acute and convalescent phases of COVID-19. The dataset comprised deeply sampled blood TCRbeta repertoires from subjects exposed to, actively infected with, or recovered from COVID-19. Where available, HLA class I and class II types were taken from metadata supplied by the sample provider and were not determined by assay-based typing. A de-identified subject ID, COVID-19 status, age in years and sex were almost always included in the sample metadata. The repertoires were made available in a free public database intended to serve as a resource for research on the immune response to SARS-CoV-2. The samples were drawn from two sources: the first 160 participants of the ongoing ImmuneRACE study, and some 1,300 subjects contributed by 6 global collaborators. The prospective study material was composed of cDNA or gDNA derived from T cells, B-cell-depleted T cells, or PBMCs.

Another Seattle source contributed samples from volunteer blood donors who had recovered from COVID-19. Each collaborating institution followed its own protocols to collect whole blood in K2EDTA tubes. For TCRbeta analysis, collaborators shipped samples as frozen whole blood, isolated PBMCs, or DNA extracted from either of those sample types. The immunoSEQ Assay, a bias-controlled multiplex PCR, was used to amplify TCRbeta CDR3 regions from genomic DNA. For the original study's pipeline: The number of nucleated cells in each sample was estimated by amplification of reference gene primers within the assay. To quantify the absolute abundance of each unique TCRbeta CDR3 rearrangement, sequence reads were collapsed and filtered. Productive Simpson clonality was computed per sample as the square root of Simpson's diversity index over productive rearrangements. This immuneACCESS table, as held by TCRdb, lists in-frame sequences with V and J called but not all clones. Of the missing ones, under half trace to an unresolved V gene in checked studies; the others have no known cause. V, J and clone size were drawn from that table, and D and trimming were deduced from the DNA. The sample table records about 350,000 clones; roughly 89% of these occur just once. The ten most abundant clones make up more than 3% of the sample.

Looking up the germline V gene yields CDR1 SNHLY and CDR2 FYNNEI. The CDR3 spans 16 residues, from the cysteine through the phenylalanine. The CDR3 DNA has 48 bases and is translated from base 1. V sheds 0 bases and J sheds 4 bases, leaving 15 bases between their ends. Results and caveats for the whole study, not just this receptor: How much clinical and demographic metadata was included differed by source and by participant, and the metadata was provided uncurated.

Of note for this clone: The antigen it recognizes is unknown. No base qualities exist here, and no much larger clone lies one base off it.

Source material: peripheral blood. This sequence originates from a woman under 30 who had recovered from COVID-19. This chain joins TRBV2 to TRBJ1-2; the D gene is possibly TRBD1, with 6 bases matching. The nucleotides are TGTGCCAGCAGTGAAGCACCGGGGACATTGGGCTATGGCTACACCTTC. Its coded protein is CASSEAPGTLGYGYTF.